This T cell receptor beta chain is drawn from a study of blood T cell repertoires in COVID-19. Sequencing was performed with immunoSEQ multiplex PCR; in TCRdb, only in-frame clones are kept and a portion is missing. The table has about 240,000 clones, about 88% seen once. This TCR derives from a woman between 45 and 60 years old with COVID-19, enrolled during active disease. Sequenced: peripheral blood.

The CDR3 sequence is CASSLGGAKGTGELFF. DNA for the CDR3: TGCGCCAGCAGCCTAGGGGGGGCTAAGGGCACCGGGGAGCTGTTTTTT. The chain employs TRBV5-1 and TRBJ2-2; a possible D gene is TRBD2 (7 bases). This CDR3 has 16 residues. Trimming took off 4 bases at V and 4 bases at J, with 17 bases between the two ends. Germline V gene lookup returns CDR1 SGHRS and CDR2 YFSETQ.